The T cell receptor (beta chain) under discussion was sequenced for a study of PD-1 blockade in mismatch repair-deficient tumors. TCRs were sequenced from a few patients responding to pembrolizumab. Germline values: CDR1 SGHRS, CDR2 YFSETQ. J was trimmed by 0 bases and V by 1 base; bases with no gene match: 4. CDR3 size: 16 residues. This clone was seen a single time. Assay: immunoSEQ multiplex PCR; the TCRdb copy retains only in-frame clones and omits some. This table has 14,000 or so clones, around 83% appearing once. The sequences come from PBMCs, collected less than 15 weeks after starting pembrolizumab. The genes are TRBV5-1 and TRBJ2-3; 8 bases fit TRBD1. This clonotype was sampled from an adult with mismatch repair-deficient cancer. CDR3 sequence: CASSLTGGSSTDTQYF. The CDR3 nucleotides read TGCGCCAGCAGCTTGACAGGGGGATCTAGCACAGATACGCAGTATTTT.